This T cell receptor beta chain was obtained from a study of breast tumors, draining lymph nodes, adjacent tissues. By share, this clonotype counts as medium-sized. MiXCR was run by TCRdb on the multiplex PCR reads, yielding one entry per CDR3 protein. The repertoire has fewer than 25,000 distinct CDR3 sequences, about 61% of them found once; the top ten carry approximately 21%. The CDR3 contains 15 residues. J was trimmed by 2 bases and V by 1 base; bases with no gene match: 4. Germline V CDR1 and CDR2: SGHRS, YFSETQ. This sequence was found in a female donor with breast cancer. Some clones in this sample may be carry-over from other donors' samples. The sequencing sample was made of tumor-adjacent breast tissue. This chain uses TRBV5-1 with TRBJ2-7; 9 bases are shared with TRBD2. Here the CDR3 reads CASSLSSGDTYEQYF. The CDR3 nucleotides are TGCGCCAGCAGCTTGTCTAGCGGGGACACCTACGAGCAGTACTTC.